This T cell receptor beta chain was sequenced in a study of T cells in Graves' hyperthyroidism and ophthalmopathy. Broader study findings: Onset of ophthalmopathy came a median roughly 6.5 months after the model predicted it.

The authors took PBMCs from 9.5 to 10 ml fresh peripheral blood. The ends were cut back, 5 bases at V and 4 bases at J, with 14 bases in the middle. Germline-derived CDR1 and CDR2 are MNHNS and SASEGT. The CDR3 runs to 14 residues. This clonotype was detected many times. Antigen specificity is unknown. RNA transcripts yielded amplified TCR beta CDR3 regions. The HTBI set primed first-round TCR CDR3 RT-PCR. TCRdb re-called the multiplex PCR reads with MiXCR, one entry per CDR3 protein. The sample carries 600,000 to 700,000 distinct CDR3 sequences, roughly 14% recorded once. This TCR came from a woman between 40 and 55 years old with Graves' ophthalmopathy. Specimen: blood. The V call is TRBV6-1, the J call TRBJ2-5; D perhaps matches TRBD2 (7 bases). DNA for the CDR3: TGTGCCAGCAGTCAAGGGGGGGCTCGAGAGACCCAGTACTTC. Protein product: CASSQGGARETQYF.